The entry that follows covers one T cell receptor (beta chain) sequence. Its antigen is currently unknown. Trimming left V 2 bases short and J 3 bases short, with 13 bases between. Germline values: CDR1 SNHLY, CDR2 FYNNEI. This CDR3 has 15 amino acids. These data come from a study of CD8 T cells in ankylosing spondylitis. Study results and limitations: Enrichment of disease-linked clones was reportedly significant in matched ankylosing spondylitis synovial fluid.

TCRdb reprocessed the 5' RACE reads via MiXCR and lists one record per CDR3 protein. The sample yields around 150,000 distinct CDR3 sequences, approximately 48% seen once. The rearrangement links TRBV2 to TRBJ1-1, with D unclear. Specimen: synovial fluid, either unsorted or a sorted T cell fraction (not recorded which). This clonotype originated in a male donor with ankylosing spondylitis. DNA for the CDR3: TGTGCCAGCAGTGAACGGGTGGGCGGCCACACTGAAGCTTTCTTT. It yields the protein CASSERVGGHTEAFF.